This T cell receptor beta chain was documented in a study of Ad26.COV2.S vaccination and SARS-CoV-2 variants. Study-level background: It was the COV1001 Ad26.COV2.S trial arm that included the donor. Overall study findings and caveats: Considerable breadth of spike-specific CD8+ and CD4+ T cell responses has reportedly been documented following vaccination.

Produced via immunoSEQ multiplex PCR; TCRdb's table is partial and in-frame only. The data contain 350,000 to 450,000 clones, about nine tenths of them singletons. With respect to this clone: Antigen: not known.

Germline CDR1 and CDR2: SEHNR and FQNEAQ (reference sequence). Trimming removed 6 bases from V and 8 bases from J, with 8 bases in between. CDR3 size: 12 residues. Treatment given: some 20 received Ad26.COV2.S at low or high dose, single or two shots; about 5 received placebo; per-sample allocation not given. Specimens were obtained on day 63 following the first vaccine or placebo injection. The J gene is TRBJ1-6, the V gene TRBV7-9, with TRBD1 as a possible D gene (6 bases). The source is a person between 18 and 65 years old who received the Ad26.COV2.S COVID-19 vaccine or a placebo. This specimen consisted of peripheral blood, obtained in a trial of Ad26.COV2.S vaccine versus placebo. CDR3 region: CASRQGDSPLHF. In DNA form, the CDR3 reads TGTGCCAGCAGACAGGGAGATTCACCCCTCCACTTT.